This note documents a single T cell receptor beta chain sequence. The antigen is not known. This sample was taken from a study of cytomegalovirus exposure and HLA in healthy donors. Findings of the study overall: Apparent HLA restriction characterized most CMV-associated TCR beta chains in a later analysis.

The CDR3 is made up of 17 amino acids. CDR1 MDHEN and CDR2 SYDVKM come from the germline V gene. Trimming shortened V by 7 bases and J by 1 base, and 20 bases separated the two germline ends. The PCR employed 60 Vbeta primers together with 13 Jbeta primers. Produced via immunoSEQ multiplex PCR; TCRdb's table is partial and in-frame only. The repertoire holds approximately 140,000 clones, almost 85% seen once, with under 2% in the top ten. The origin of this receptor is a woman aged 40 to 49 in good health and CMV-seronegative. Sequencing used PBMCs. The V and J genes are TRBV28 and TRBJ1-5; tentative D call: TRBD1 (5 bases). The CDR3 region has the DNA TGTGCCAGCACCCTAGGCGGGGGGTGGACAAGCAATCAGCCCCAGCATTTT. It encodes CASTLGGGWTSNQPQHF.